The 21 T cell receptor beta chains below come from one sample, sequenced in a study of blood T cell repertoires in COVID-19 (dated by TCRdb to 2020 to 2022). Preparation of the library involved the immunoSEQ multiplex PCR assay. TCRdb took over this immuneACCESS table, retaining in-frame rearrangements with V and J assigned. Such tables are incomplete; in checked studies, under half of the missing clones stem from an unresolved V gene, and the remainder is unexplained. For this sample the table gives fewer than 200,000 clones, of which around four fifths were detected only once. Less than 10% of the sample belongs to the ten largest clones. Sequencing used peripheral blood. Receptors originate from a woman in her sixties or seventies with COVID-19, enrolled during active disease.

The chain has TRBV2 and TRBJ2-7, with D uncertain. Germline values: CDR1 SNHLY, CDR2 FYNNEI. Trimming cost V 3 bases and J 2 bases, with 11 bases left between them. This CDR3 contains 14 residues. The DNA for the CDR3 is TGTGCCAGCAGTGATTCGGCAGGCCCCTACGAGCAGTACTTC. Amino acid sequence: CASSDSAGPYEQYF.

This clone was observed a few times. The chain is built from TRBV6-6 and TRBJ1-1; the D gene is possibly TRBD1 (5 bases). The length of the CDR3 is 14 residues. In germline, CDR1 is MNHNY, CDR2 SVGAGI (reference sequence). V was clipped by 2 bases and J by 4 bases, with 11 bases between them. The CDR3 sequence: CASSYGTLGTEAFF. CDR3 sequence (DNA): TGTGCCAGCAGTTACGGGACTTTGGGCACTGAAGCTTTCTTT.

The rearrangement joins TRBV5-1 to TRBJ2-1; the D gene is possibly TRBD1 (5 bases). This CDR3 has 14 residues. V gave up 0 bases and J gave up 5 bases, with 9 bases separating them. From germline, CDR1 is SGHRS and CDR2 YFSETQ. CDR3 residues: CASSLEGVNNEQFF. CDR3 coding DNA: TGCGCCAGCAGCTTGGAAGGGGTTAACAATGAGCAGTTCTTC.

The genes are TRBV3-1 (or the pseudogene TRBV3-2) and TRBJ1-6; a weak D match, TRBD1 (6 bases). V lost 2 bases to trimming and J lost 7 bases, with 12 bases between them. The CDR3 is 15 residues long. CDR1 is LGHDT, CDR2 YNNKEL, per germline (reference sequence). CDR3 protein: CASSQLDRMNSPLHF. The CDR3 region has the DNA TGTGCCAGCAGCCAATTAGACAGGATGAATTCACCCCTCCACTTT.

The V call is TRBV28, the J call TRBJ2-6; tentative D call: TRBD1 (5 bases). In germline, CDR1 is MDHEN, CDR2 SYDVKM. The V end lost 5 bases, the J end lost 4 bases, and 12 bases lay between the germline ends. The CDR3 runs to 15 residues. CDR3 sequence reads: CASSTRVSGANVLTF. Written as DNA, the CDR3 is TGTGCCAGCAGTACCAGGGTCTCCGGGGCCAACGTCCTGACTTTC.

This chain's CDR3 is CASRTPAGIYNEQFF. The CDR3 DNA reads as TGTGCCAGCAGGACCCCAGCGGGAATCTACAATGAGCAGTTCTTC. V usage is TRBV7-3 and J usage is TRBJ2-1, with 7 bases matching TRBD2. The V gene end was trimmed by 6 bases and the J gene end by 3 bases; junction bases not matched to a gene: 8. Germline lookup yields CDR1 SGHTA and CDR2 FQGTGA. CDR3 size: 15 residues.

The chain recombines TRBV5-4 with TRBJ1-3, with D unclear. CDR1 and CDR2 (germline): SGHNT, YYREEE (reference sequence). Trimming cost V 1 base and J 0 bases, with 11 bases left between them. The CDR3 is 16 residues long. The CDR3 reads CASSLNSYTSGNTIYF. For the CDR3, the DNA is TGTGCCAGCAGCTTGAACAGCTACACCTCTGGAAACACCATATATTTT.

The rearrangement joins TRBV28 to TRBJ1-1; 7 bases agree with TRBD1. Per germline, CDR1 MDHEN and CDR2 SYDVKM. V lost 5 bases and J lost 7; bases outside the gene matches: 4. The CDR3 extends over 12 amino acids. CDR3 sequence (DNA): TGTGCCAGCAGTCTTCGACAGGGTGAAGCTTTCTTT. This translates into CASSLRQGEAFF. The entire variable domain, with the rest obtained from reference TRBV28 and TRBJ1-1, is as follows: DVKVTQSSRYLVKRTGEKVFLECVQDMDHENMFWYRQDPGLGLRLIYFSYDVKMKEKGDIPEGYSVSREKKERFSLILESASTNQTSMYLCASSLRQGEAFFGQGTRLTVV.

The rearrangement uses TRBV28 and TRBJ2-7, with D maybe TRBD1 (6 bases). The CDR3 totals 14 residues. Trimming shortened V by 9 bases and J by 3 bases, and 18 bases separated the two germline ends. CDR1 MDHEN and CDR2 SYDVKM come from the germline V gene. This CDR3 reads CASQKRDRLYEQYF. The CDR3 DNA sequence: TGTGCCAGTCAGAAACGCGACAGGCTCTACGAGCAGTACTTC.

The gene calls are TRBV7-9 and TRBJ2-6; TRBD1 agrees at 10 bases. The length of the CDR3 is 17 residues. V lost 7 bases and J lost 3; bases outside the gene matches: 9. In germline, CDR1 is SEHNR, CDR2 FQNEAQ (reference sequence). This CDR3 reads CASNSGTGALGANVLTF. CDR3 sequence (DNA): TGTGCCAGCAACTCCGGGACAGGGGCGCTTGGGGCCAACGTCCTGACTTTC.

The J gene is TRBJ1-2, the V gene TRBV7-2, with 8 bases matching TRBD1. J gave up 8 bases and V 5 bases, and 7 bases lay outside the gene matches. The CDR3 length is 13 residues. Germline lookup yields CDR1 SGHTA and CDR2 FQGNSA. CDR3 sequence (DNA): TGTGCCAGCAGCAACGACAGGGGAGGCGGCTACACCTTC. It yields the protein CASSNDRGGGYTF.

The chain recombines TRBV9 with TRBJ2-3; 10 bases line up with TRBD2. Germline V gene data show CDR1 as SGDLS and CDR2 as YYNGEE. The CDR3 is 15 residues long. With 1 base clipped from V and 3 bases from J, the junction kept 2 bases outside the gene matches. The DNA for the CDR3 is TGTGCCAGCAGCGTAAGCGGGAGGGTGACAGATACGCAGTATTTT. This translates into CASSVSGRVTDTQYF. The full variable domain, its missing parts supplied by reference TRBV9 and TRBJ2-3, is DSGVTQTPKHLITATGQRVTLRCSPRSGDLSVYWYQQSLDQGLQFLIQYYNGEERAKGNILERFSAQQFPDLHSELNLSSLELGDSALYFCASSVSGRVTDTQYFGPGTRLTVL.

This chain's CDR3 is CASSLTSSIRETQYF. DNA of the CDR3: TGTGCCAGCAGCTTAACTTCTAGCATTCGCGAGACCCAGTACTTC. The chain is built from TRBV7-3 and TRBJ2-5, with D possibly TRBD2 on 5 matching bases. This CDR3 has 15 residues. The V end lost 0 bases, the J end lost 5 bases, and 13 bases lay between the germline ends. Germline-derived CDR1 and CDR2 are SGHTA and FQGTGA.

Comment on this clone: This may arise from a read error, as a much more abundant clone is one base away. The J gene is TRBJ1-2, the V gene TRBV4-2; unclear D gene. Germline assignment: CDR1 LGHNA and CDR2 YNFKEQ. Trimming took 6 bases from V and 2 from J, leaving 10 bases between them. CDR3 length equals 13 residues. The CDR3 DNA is TGTGCCAGCAGTCATCAGGAAAACTATGGCTACACCTTC. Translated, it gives CASSHQENYGYTF.

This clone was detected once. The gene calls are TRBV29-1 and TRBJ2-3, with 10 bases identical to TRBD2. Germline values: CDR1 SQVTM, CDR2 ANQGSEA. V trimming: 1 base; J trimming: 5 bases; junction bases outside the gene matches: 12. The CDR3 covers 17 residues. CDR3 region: CSVEGMTSGLGGDTQYF. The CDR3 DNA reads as TGCAGCGTTGAAGGGATGACTAGCGGGTTGGGCGGAGATACGCAGTATTTT.

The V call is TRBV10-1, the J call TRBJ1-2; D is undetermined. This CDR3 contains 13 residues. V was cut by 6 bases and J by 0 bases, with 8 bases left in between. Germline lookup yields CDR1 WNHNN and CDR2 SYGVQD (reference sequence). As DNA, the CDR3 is TGCGCCAGCAGCCCGACTACTAACTATGGCTACACCTTC. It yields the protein CASSPTTNYGYTF.

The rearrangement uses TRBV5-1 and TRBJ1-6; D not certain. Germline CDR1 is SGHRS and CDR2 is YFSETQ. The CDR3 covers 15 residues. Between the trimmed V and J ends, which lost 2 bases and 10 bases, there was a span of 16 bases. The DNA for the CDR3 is TGCGCCAGCAGCTTATCGGGAAGGGATATCTCACCCCTCCACTTT. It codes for CASSLSGRDISPLHF.

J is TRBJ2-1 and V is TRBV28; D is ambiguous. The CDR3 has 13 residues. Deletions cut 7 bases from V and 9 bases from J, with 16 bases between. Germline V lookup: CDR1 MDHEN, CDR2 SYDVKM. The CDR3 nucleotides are TGTGCCAGCATGCGAATAGCAAGAGGTGAGCAGTTCTTC. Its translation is CASMRIARGEQFF. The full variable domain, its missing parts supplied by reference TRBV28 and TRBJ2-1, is DVKVTQSSRYLVKRTGEKVFLECVQDMDHENMFWYRQDPGLGLRLIYFSYDVKMKEKGDIPEGYSVSREKKERFSLILESASTNQTSMYLCASMRIARGEQFFGPGTRLTVL.

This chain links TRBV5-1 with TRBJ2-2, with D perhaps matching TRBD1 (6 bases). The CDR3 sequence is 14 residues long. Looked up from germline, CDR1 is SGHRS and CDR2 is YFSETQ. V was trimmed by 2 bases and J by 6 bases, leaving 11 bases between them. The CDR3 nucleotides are TGCGCCAGCAGCTTACAGGGCCCGTCCGGGGAGCTGTTTTTT. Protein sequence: CASSLQGPSGELFF. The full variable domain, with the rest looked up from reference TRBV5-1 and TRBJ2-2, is KAGVTQTPRYLIKTRGQQVTLSCSPISGHRSVSWYQQTPGQGLQFLFEYFSETQRNKGNFPGRFSGRQFSNSRSEMNVSTLELGDSALYLCASSLQGPSGELFFGEGSRLTVL.

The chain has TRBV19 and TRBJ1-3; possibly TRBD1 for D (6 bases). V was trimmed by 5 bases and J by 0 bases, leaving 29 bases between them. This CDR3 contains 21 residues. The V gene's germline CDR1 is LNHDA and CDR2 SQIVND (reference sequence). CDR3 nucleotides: TGTGCCAGTAGTCCGCAGAGGGGGGGCCAGTCCTCCCAGGGCTCTGGAAACACCATATATTTT. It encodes CASSPQRGGQSSQGSGNTIYF.

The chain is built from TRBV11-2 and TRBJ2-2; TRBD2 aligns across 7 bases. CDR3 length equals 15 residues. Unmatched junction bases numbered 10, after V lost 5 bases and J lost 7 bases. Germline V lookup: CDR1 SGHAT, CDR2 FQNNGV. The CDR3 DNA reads TGTGCCAGCAGCCGCCGCGGGGGAGAGGGCGGGGAGCTGTTTTTT. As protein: CASSRRGGEGGELFF.